One and the same sample provided the 21 T cell receptor beta chains below, sequenced in a study of metastatic and nonmetastatic thyroid tumors. Until they underwent thyroid surgery, no patient had received any treatment. Using MiXCR, TCRdb re-called clones from the PCR reads. Among 11,000 to 15,000 clones listed, roughly 12% were seen once. Sequenced material: blood. The receptors shown here come from a female donor with papillary thyroid cancer or a benign thyroid nodule (not recorded which). Some clones in this sample may be carry-over from other donors' samples.

V gene TRBV2 combines with J gene TRBJ2-1; 10 bases are a match to TRBD2. Germline lookup yields CDR1 SNHLY and CDR2 FYNNEI. J gave up 6 bases and V 7 bases, and 21 bases lay outside the gene matches. This CDR3 is 19 amino acids long. This CDR3 reads CASIGGWGLARLPLNEQFF. CDR3 nucleotides: TGTGCCAGCATTGGGGGGTGGGGACTAGCGAGACTACCCCTCAATGAGCAGTTCTTC. The variable domain in full, with the rest retrieved from reference TRBV2 and TRBJ2-1, is EPEVTQTPSHQVTQMGQEVILRCVPISNHLYFYWYRQILGQKVEFLVSFYNNEISEKSEIFDDQFSVERPDGSNFTLKIRSTKLEDSAMYFCASIGGWGLARLPLNEQFFGPGTRLTVL.

The table lists this clone with many counts. The CDR3, as DNA: TGTGCCAGCAGCCAGATGGACAGATATCAGCCCCAGCATTTT. It yields the protein CASSQMDRYQPQHF. The chain links TRBV3-1 to TRBJ1-5, with a possible D match to TRBD1 (6 bases). V was cut by 3 bases and J by 5 bases, with 11 bases left in between. Germline V gene data show CDR1 as LGHDT and CDR2 as YNNKEL (reference sequence). The CDR3 covers 14 residues.

This clone was observed a handful of times. This chain connects TRBV6-4 to TRBJ1-1; no reliable D call. Germline values: CDR1 MRHNA, CDR2 SNTAGT. The CDR3 totals 13 residues. V was shortened by 2 bases and J by 1 base, with 5 bases between the two germline ends. In DNA, the CDR3 is TGTGCCAGCAGTGACGGGGAGAACACTGAAGCTTTCTTT. Its translation: CASSDGENTEAFF.

This clone is classed as medium-sized. This chain uses TRBV28 with TRBJ2-2; TRBD2 is a possible D gene (5 bases). CDR1 is MDHEN, CDR2 SYDVKM, per germline. The CDR3 is 12 amino acids. Trimming took off 6 bases at V and 8 bases at J, with 10 bases between the two ends. This CDR3 reads CASSERAGELFF. The CDR3 DNA is TGTGCCAGCAGCGAGAGGGCGGGGGAGCTGTTTTTT.

This clone counts as medium-sized. CDR3 sequence: CASRLGGFSNNEQFF. Here the CDR3 DNA reads TGTGCCAGCAGATTAGGGGGCTTTTCCAACAATGAGCAGTTCTTC. The V and J genes are TRBV6-1 and TRBJ2-1, with TRBD1 identical over 7 bases. Germline trimming cut 6 bases from V and 5 bases from J; bases unmatched to any gene: 10. The germline gives CDR1 MNHNS, CDR2 SASEGT. This CDR3 comprises 15 residues.

A remark on this clone: Just one base apart from a much larger clone, this may be a read error. The genes are TRBV9 and TRBJ2-6, with TRBD1 as a possible D gene (6 bases). This CDR3 spans 17 amino acids. Germline values: CDR1 SGDLS, CDR2 YYNGEE. The CDR3: CASSARGSYSGAKVLTF. In nucleotides, the CDR3 is TGTGCCAGCAGCGCCAGGGGCTCCTACTCTGGGGCCAAAGTCCTGACTTTC.

This clone has ten or more counts. The chain combines TRBV4-1 with TRBJ1-5; D remains ambiguous. The CDR3 loop spans 14 amino acids. Germline loops: CDR1 MGHRA, CDR2 YSYEKL. V gave up 1 base and J gave up 1 base, with 5 bases separating them. Here the CDR3 DNA reads TGCGCCAGCAGCCAAGCGCGGAGCAATCAGCCCCAGCATTTT. Translating gives CASSQARSNQPQHF.

The sample holds many counts of this clone. The genes are TRBV30 and TRBJ1-2; 7 bases line up with TRBD1. CDR1 is GTSNPN and CDR2 is SVGIG in the germline V gene (reference sequence). There are 12 residues in the CDR3. After removal of 7 bases from V and 4 bases from J, the junction contained 6 bases not matched to a gene. CDR3 in amino acids: CASGTVLYGYTF. As DNA, the CDR3 is TGTGCCTCCGGGACAGTTCTCTATGGCTACACCTTC.

This clone is termed medium-sized. The gene calls are TRBV6-2 or TRBV6-3 and TRBJ1-2, with TRBD1 matching 12 bases. The CDR3 runs 16 residues. The V segment lost 2 bases and the J segment 2 bases; nucleotides outside the gene matches: 3. Germline lookup yields CDR1 MNHEY and CDR2 SVGEGT. The CDR3 region is CASSYEGTGGNYGYTF. The CDR3 nucleotides are TGTGCCAGCAGTTACGAGGGGACAGGGGGCAACTATGGCTACACCTTC.

This clone is deemed medium-sized. This rearrangement joins TRBV11-2 to TRBJ2-3; D might be TRBD2 (6 bases). This CDR3 region has 15 residues. The V and J ends lost 1 base and 1 base respectively, with 9 bases between them. Germline-derived CDR1 and CDR2 are SGHAT and FQNNGV. CDR3 coding DNA: TGTGCCAGCAGCTTAGTGGCTAGCGGCACAGATACGCAGTATTTT. This codes for CASSLVASGTDTQYF.

This clone was counted a few times. V and J are TRBV28 and TRBJ1-5, with 8 positions matching TRBD1. CDR1 MDHEN and CDR2 SYDVKM come from the germline V gene. V shed 5 bases and J 5 bases; nucleotides not matched to a gene: 2. The length of the CDR3 is 13 residues. The CDR3 nucleotides read TGTGCCAGCAGTCTGGACAGGGATCAGCCCCAGCATTTT. Translated, it gives CASSLDRDQPQHF.

This sequence joins TRBV6-1 and TRBJ2-5; 7 bases fit TRBD2. The CDR3 loop spans 14 amino acids. Per the germline V gene, CDR1 is MNHNS and CDR2 is SASEGT. Germline trimming cut 6 bases from V and 0 bases from J; bases unmatched to any gene: 4. The CDR3 DNA follows: TGTGCCAGCAGCAAACTAGCGAACCAAGAGACCCAGTACTTC. The encoded protein is CASSKLANQETQYF.

In its sample, this clone was seen many times. Other nucleotide sequences from this sample produce the same CDR3. Here the CDR3 DNA reads TGCAGTGCCCCTTGGACAGGCCTCTGGACGGGGGGGAATCAGCCCCAGCATTTT. Its protein product is CSAPWTGLWTGGNQPQHF. The V call is TRBV20-1, the J call TRBJ1-5, with 7 bases identical to TRBD1. Germline CDR1 and CDR2: DFQATT and SNEGSKA (reference sequence). The V gene end was trimmed by 6 bases and the J gene end by 4 bases; junction bases not matched to a gene: 21. This CDR3 spans 18 amino acids.

This clone was counted ten times or more. The chain couples TRBV12-3 or TRBV12-4 to TRBJ2-1, with 8 bases fitting TRBD1. Trimming took 5 bases from V and 6 from J; bases not matched to a gene: 3. The CDR3 runs to 13 residues. The CDR3, as DNA: TGTGCCAGCAGTACGGGACAGGTCAATGAGCAGTTCTTC. Its translation: CASSTGQVNEQFF.

The sample holds a few counts of this clone. A much larger clone differs by one base, so this may be a read error. Additional DNA sequences in this sample encode the identical CDR3. This rearrangement joins TRBV15 to TRBJ1-2; D may be TRBD1 (6 bases). The CDR3 is 14 residues long. Germline lookup yields CDR1 LNHNV and CDR2 YYDKDF (reference sequence). This CDR3 reads CATGSGQGNYSYTF. The CDR3 nucleotides are TGTGCCACCGGGTCGGGTCAGGGGAACTATAGCTACACCTTC.

This sequence joins TRBV12-3 or TRBV12-4 and TRBJ2-7; D is perhaps TRBD1 or TRBD2 (5 bases each). This CDR3 has 13 amino acids. Trimming took off 3 bases at V and 2 bases at J, with 8 bases between the two ends. The CDR3 sequence: CASSLGTTYEQYF. The DNA for the CDR3 is TGTGCCAGCAGTTTGGGGACCACCTACGAGCAGTACTTC.

Many counts were recorded for this clone. The chain has TRBV19 and TRBJ2-7; tentative D call: TRBD1 (5 bases). CDR3 length equals 14 residues. Per the germline V gene, CDR1 is LNHDA and CDR2 is SQIVND (reference sequence). V was clipped by 4 bases and J by 3 bases, with 13 bases between them. Here the CDR3 DNA reads TGTGCCAGTAGTAGCCGGTGGGGCGGCTACGAGCAGTACTTC. Protein sequence: CASSSRWGGYEQYF.

The sample holds many counts of this clone. The V and J genes are TRBV15 and TRBJ2-1; TRBD2 agrees at 10 bases. Germline CDR1 and CDR2: LNHNV and YYDKDF (reference sequence). V shed 0 bases, J shed 4 bases, and the junction held 3 bases outside the gene matches. This CDR3 has 16 residues. The CDR3 sequence: CATSRDSSGGYNEQFF. The CDR3 bases are TGTGCCACCAGCAGAGATAGTAGCGGGGGGTACAATGAGCAGTTCTTC.

This clone ranks as medium-sized. The chain combines TRBV6-1 with TRBJ2-3; the D gene is possibly TRBD2 (6 bases). The CDR3 is 16 amino acids. V was clipped by 0 bases and J by 1 base, with 11 bases between them. The germline gives CDR1 MNHNS, CDR2 SASEGT. Here the CDR3 reads CASSEAHGGGTDTQYF. CDR3 sequence (DNA): TGTGCCAGCAGTGAAGCCCATGGCGGGGGCACAGATACGCAGTATTTT.

This clone was seen many times. The V gene is TRBV29-1, the J gene TRBJ1-2, with D possibly matching TRBD1 (5 bases). The CDR3 is 12 amino acids. Between the trimmed V and J ends, which lost 7 bases and 5 bases, there was a span of 14 bases. Germline lookup yields CDR1 SQVTM and CDR2 ANQGSEA. In DNA form, the CDR3 reads TGCAGCGGGGGGGGGACTTCTTATGGCTACACCTTC. Translating it yields CSGGGTSYGYTF.

The table lists this clone with many counts. V and J are TRBV20-1 and TRBJ2-7; 7 bases match TRBD2. Germline lookup yields CDR1 DFQATT and CDR2 SNEGSKA (reference sequence). The CDR3 extends over 12 amino acids. V lost 1 base, J lost 6 bases, and 3 bases stayed unmatched. DNA of the CDR3: TGCAGTGCTAGAGGGGAGGGCTTCGAGCAGTACTTC. Protein: CSARGEGFEQYF.